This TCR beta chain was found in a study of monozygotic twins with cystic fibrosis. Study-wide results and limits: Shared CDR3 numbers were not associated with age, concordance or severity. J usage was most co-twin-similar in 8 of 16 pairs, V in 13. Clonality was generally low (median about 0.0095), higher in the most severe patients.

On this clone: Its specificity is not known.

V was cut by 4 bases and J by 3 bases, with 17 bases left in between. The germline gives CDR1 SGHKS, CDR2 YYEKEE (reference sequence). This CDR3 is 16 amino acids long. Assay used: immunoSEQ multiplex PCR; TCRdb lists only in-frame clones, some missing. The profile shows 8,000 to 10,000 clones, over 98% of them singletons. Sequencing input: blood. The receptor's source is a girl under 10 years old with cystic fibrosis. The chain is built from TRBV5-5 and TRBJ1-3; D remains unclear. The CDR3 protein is CASSLTVTDDGNTIYF. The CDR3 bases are TGTGCCAGCAGCCTAACGGTTACGGACGATGGAAACACCATATATTTT. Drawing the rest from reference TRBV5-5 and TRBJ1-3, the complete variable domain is DAGVTQSPTHLIKTRGQQVTLRCSPISGHKSVSWYQQVLGQGPQFIFQYYEKEERGRGNFPDRFSARQFPNYSSELNVNALLLGDSALYLCASSLTVTDDGNTIYFGEGSWLTVV.